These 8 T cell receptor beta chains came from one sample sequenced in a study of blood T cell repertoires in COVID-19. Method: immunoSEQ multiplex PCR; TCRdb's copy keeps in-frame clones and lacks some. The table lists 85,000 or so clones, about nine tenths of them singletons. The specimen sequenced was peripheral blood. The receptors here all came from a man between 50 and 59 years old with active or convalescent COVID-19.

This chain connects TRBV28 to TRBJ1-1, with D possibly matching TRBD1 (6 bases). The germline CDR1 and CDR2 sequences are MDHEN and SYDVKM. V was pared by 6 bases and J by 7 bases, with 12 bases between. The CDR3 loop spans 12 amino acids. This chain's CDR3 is CASRAGDLEAFF. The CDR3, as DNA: TGTGCCAGCAGGGCAGGGGACCTTGAAGCTTTCTTT.

For the CDR3, the DNA is TGTGCCAGAAGCTTTGAGACTAGCGGGAGCCTCGATGAGCAGTTCTTC. Its translation: CARSFETSGSLDEQFF. The chain couples TRBV5-3 to TRBJ2-1, with TRBD2 matching over 12 bases. TRBV5-3 is an open reading frame, and its role is uncertain. The V segment lost 2 bases and the J segment 8 bases; nucleotides outside the gene matches: 8. The CDR3 sequence is 16 residues long.

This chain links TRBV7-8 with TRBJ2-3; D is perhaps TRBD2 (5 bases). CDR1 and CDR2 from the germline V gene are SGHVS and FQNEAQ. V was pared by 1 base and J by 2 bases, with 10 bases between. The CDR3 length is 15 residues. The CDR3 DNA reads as TGTGCCAGCAGCTTAGGAGGGAGTTACACAGATACGCAGTATTTT. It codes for CASSLGGSYTDTQYF.

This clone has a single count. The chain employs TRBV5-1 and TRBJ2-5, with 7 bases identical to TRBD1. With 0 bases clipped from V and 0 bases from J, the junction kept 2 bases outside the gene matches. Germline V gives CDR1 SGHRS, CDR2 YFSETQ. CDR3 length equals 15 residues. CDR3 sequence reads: CASSLGDRDQETQYF. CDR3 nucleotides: TGCGCCAGCAGCTTGGGCGACAGGGACCAAGAGACCCAGTACTTC.

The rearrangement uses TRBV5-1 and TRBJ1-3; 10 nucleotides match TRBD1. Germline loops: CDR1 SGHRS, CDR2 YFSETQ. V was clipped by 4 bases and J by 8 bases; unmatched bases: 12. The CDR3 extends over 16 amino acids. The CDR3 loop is CASSPQGTGVRDTIYF. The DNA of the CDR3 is TGCGCCAGCAGCCCGCAAGGGACAGGGGTTCGAGACACCATATATTTT.

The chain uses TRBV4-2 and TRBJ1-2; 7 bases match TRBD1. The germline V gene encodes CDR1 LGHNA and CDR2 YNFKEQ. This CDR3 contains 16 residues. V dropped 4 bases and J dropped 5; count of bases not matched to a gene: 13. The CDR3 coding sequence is TGTGCCAGCAGCCCAGAATCTTTCGACAGGGCTTATGGCTACACCTTC. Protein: CASSPESFDRAYGYTF.

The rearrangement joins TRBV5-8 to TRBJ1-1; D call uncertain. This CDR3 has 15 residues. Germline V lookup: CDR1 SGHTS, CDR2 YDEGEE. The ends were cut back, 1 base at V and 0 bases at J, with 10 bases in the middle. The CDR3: CASSLLFQVNTEAFF. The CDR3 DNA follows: TGTGCCAGCAGCTTGTTATTCCAGGTGAACACTGAAGCTTTCTTT.

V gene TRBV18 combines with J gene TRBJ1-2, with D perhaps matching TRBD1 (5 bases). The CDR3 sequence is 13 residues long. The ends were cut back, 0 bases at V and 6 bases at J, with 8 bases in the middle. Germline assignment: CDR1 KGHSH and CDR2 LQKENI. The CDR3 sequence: CASSPPAGDGYTF. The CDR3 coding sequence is TGTGCCAGCTCACCACCGGCGGGGGATGGCTACACCTTC.